These 8 T cell receptor beta chains originate from one sample sequenced in a study of cytomegalovirus exposure and HLA in healthy donors. Both 60 Vbeta primers and 13 Jbeta primers went into the PCR. Only in-frame clones appear in the TCRdb table, and some are missing; sequencing was by immunoSEQ multiplex PCR. The sample records roughly 300,000 clones, roughly 90% being singletons. Sequencing was performed on PBMCs. These receptors were obtained from a man aged 35-49 years in good health and CMV-seropositive.

V usage is TRBV6-6 and J usage is TRBJ2-3, with a possible D match to TRBD2 (5 bases). Germline values: CDR1 MNHNY, CDR2 SVGAGI (reference sequence). The CDR3 runs 14 residues. V was cut by 2 bases and J by 2 bases, with 8 bases left in between. The CDR3 region is CASSYVRVTDTQYF. In DNA form, the CDR3 reads TGTGCCAGCAGTTACGTGCGGGTCACAGATACGCAGTATTTT.

A note on this clone: One end of the junction is discordant with germline, which a read error may explain. The genes are TRBV18 and TRBJ2-2; TRBD1 matches at 10 bases. The length of the CDR3 is 18 residues. Germline CDR1 reads KGHSH; CDR2 reads LQKENI. CDR3 coding DNA: TGTGCCAGCTCACCAAATCAGCCGGGACAGGGGAACGCCGGGGAGCTGTTTTTT. Its translation is CASSPNQPGQGNAGELFF.

The V gene is TRBV7-9, the J gene TRBJ2-7, with D maybe TRBD2 (6 bases). V gave up 1 base and J gave up 5 bases, with 15 bases separating them. The CDR3 sequence is 15 residues long. Germline V gene data show CDR1 as SEHNR and CDR2 as FQNEAQ (reference sequence). The CDR3: CASSLGGEAEDEQYF. The CDR3 DNA reads as TGTGCCAGCAGCTTAGGGGGGGAGGCTGAGGACGAGCAGTACTTC.

Written as DNA, the CDR3 is TGTGCCAGTAGTATCACAGGGGGTGACGGAGACGAGCAGTACTTC. Encoded protein: CASSITGGDGDEQYF. The genes are TRBV19 and TRBJ2-7; 8 bases align to TRBD1. The germline V gene has CDR1 LNHDA and CDR2 SQIVND (reference sequence). Trimming removed 3 bases from V and 5 bases from J; junction bases left unmatched: 9. The CDR3 length is 15 residues.

The chain has TRBV5-1 and TRBJ1-2, with 7 positions matching TRBD1. The CDR3 is 15 residues long. Germline CDR1 is SGHRS and CDR2 is YFSETQ. The junction had 6 bases not matched to a gene; V was cut back by 0 bases and J by 4 bases. CDR3 in amino acids: CASSLVAGGPYGYTF. The CDR3 nucleotides read TGCGCCAGCAGCTTGGTTGCAGGGGGGCCCTATGGCTACACCTTC.

This clone has more than one count but fewer than ten. This chain connects TRBV28 to TRBJ2-7; 8 nucleotides match TRBD2. This CDR3 region has 14 residues. J was trimmed by 7 bases and V by 5 bases; bases with no gene match: 10. Germline values: CDR1 MDHEN, CDR2 SYDVKM. The CDR3 loop is CASSPSGSRAEQYF. In DNA, the CDR3 is TGTGCCAGCAGTCCCAGCGGGAGTCGAGCTGAGCAGTACTTC.

A remark on this clone: Other DNA sequences from this sample encode an identical CDR3 as well. The chain has TRBV29-1 and TRBJ2-7; D might be TRBD2 (5 bases). V lost 6 bases and J 0 bases, leaving 12 bases between the germline ends. This CDR3 comprises 13 residues. From germline, CDR1 is SQVTM and CDR2 ANQGSEA. The CDR3 loop reads CSVTPGNSYEQYF. CDR3 nucleotides: TGCAGCGTCACGCCGGGAAACTCCTACGAGCAGTACTTC.

The gene calls are TRBV7-3 and TRBJ2-2; 7 bases align to TRBD1. Germline values: CDR1 SGHTA, CDR2 FQGTGA. Trimming removed 3 bases from V and 0 bases from J; junction bases left unmatched: 7. The CDR3 length is 17 residues. The CDR3 protein is CASSFSFGTANTGELFF. CDR3 DNA sequence: TGTGCCAGCAGCTTCTCCTTCGGGACAGCGAACACCGGGGAGCTGTTTTTT.